These 4 T cell receptor beta chains were all obtained from the same sample, sequenced in a study of OX40 agonist ivuxolimab in advanced cancers. The receptor library was made with the immunoSEQ multiplex PCR assay. Sourced from immuneACCESS, this table was stored by TCRdb with only in-frame sequences that have V and J called. A share of the clones is absent; for the studies checked, an unresolved V gene accounts for under half, and the remainder has no known explanation. The sample table lists tens of thousands of clones, 84% of them with a count of one. The top ten constitute 1.6% of the sample. This sample comprised CD4+ or CD8+ T cells sorted from blood, obtained in a trial of the OX40 agonist ivuxolimab. The receptors come from an adult with an advanced solid tumor such as melanoma, head and neck, liver or kidney cancer.

The rearrangement joins TRBV5-8 to TRBJ1-4; D gene ambiguous. V was trimmed by 3 bases and J by 8 bases, leaving 11 bases between them. The CDR3 is 13 amino acids. From germline, CDR1 is SGHTS and CDR2 YDEGEE. CDR3 coding DNA: TGTGCCAGCAGCTCCATCACACCCGAAAAACTGTTTTTT. Translating gives CASSSITPEKLFF.

The chain joins TRBV7-2 to TRBJ2-7; 9 bases agree with TRBD1. With 3 bases clipped from V and 4 bases from J, the junction kept 7 bases outside the gene matches. The CDR3 sequence is 15 residues long. The germline gives CDR1 SGHTA, CDR2 FQGNSA. CDR3 sequence (DNA): TGTGCCAGCAGCTTGGGACAGGGCGGGCTGTACGAGCAGTACTTC. Translated: CASSLGQGGLYEQYF.

V is TRBV7-3 and J is TRBJ2-1; 10 bases are a match to TRBD2. J was trimmed by 0 bases and V by 2 bases; bases with no gene match: 1. CDR3 length: 16 amino acids. Germline lookup yields CDR1 SGHTA and CDR2 FQGTGA. The CDR3 region has the DNA TGTGCCAGCAGCTTAGGGACTAGCGCCTCCTACAATGAGCAGTTCTTC. Translating it yields CASSLGTSASYNEQFF.

The V gene is TRBV19, the J gene TRBJ2-3; D not resolved. V was pared by 1 base and J by 4 bases, with 21 bases between. Germline V gives CDR1 LNHDA, CDR2 SQIVND (reference sequence). The CDR3 consists of 18 residues. CDR3 sequence reads: CASSIAGNAAPGADTQYF. The CDR3 nucleotides read TGTGCCAGTAGTATAGCCGGCAATGCGGCCCCTGGGGCAGATACGCAGTATTTT.